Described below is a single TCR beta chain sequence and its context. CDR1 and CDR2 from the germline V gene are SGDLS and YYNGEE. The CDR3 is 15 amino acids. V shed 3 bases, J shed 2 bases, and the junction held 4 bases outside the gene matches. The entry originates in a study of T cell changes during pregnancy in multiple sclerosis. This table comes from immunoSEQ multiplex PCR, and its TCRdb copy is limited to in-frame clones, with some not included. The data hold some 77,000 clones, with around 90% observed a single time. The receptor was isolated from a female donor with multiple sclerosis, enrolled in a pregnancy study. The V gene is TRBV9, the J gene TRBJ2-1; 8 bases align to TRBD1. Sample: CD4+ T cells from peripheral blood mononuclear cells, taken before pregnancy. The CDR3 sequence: CASSGGQAAYNEQFF. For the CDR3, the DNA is TGTGCCAGCAGCGGGGGACAGGCAGCCTACAATGAGCAGTTCTTC.